This T cell receptor (beta chain) emerged from a study of blood T cell repertoires in COVID-19. The germline CDR1 and CDR2 sequences are MGHRA and YSYEKL. Trimming took 0 bases from V and 7 from J, leaving 12 bases between them. This CDR3 comprises 14 residues. Authors' processing steps: For nucleated cells, counts were estimated from reference gene primer amplification. The data were produced by immunoSEQ multiplex PCR, yet TCRdb's version contains in-frame clones alone and is incomplete. That table furnishes V, J and clone size, whereas the DNA furnished D and trimming. This repertoire shows under 350,000 clones, 80% to 90% found once; its top ten account for around 4.4%.

The sample taken for sequencing was PBMCs or T cells enriched from blood (not recorded which). V gene TRBV4-1 combines with J gene TRBJ2-5; D unresolved. This TCR was sampled from a woman aged 35 to 49 with acute COVID-19. CDR3 amino acids: CASSQEWSPGTQYF. CDR3 in DNA: TGCGCCAGCAGCCAAGAATGGAGCCCTGGGACCCAGTACTTC.